This T cell receptor beta chain was identified during a study of blood T cell repertoires in COVID-19. Looking at the study overall: Spain, Italy and the United States supplied samples that represented acute and convalescent COVID-19.

Per the authors' pipeline: Amplification of reference gene primers was used by the study to estimate nucleated cell counts. Measured with immunoSEQ multiplex PCR; TCRdb has only the in-frame clones, and not every one. V, J and clone size are those of that table, while D and trimming were read from the DNA. This sample has some 110,000 clones, with about three quarters found just once. Germline assignment: CDR1 MNHEY and CDR2 SVGAGI. The CDR3 runs to 15 residues. With 0 bases removed from V and 9 bases from J, the gap between germline ends came to 12 bases. The TCR originated in a man of 80 years or more with COVID-19, enrolled during active disease. The chain combines TRBV6-5 with TRBJ1-6; TRBD1 is a possible D gene (5 bases). Sequenced: peripheral blood. Here the CDR3 DNA reads TGTGCCAGCAGTTACTCGATCGGGGGGGGTTCACCCCTCCACTTT. Its translation: CASSYSIGGGSPLHF.